The clone carrying this T cell receptor (beta chain) was counted once. As yet, its antigen is unknown. This sample stems from a study of shared clonotypes between healthy human individuals. Study observations and caveats: The sole specimen, blood, was sampled, and tissue repertoires likely differ. Generally, estimated richness proved larger in naive subsets than it did in memory subsets.

At deep level, the assay was performed. TCRdb keeps only in-frame clones here, not all; method: immunoSEQ multiplex PCR. Here the sample spans around 2.5 million clones, more than 85% being singletons. The CDR3 is made up of 12 amino acids. Germline CDR1 and CDR2: MDHEN and SYDVKM. Trimming pared 3 bases from V and 8 bases from J, leaving 10 bases between. The origin of this receptor is a man aged 18 to 29 in good health. Some clones in this sample may be carry-over from other donors' samples. What was sequenced was naive CD4+ T cells from PBMCs. Described subset: CD45RA+ positively selected. The V call is TRBV28, the J call TRBJ1-2, with a possible D match to TRBD1 (5 bases). DNA of the CDR3: TGTGCCAGCAGTTTTCAGGGAAGCGGCTACACCTTC. Amino acids: CASSFQGSGYTF.